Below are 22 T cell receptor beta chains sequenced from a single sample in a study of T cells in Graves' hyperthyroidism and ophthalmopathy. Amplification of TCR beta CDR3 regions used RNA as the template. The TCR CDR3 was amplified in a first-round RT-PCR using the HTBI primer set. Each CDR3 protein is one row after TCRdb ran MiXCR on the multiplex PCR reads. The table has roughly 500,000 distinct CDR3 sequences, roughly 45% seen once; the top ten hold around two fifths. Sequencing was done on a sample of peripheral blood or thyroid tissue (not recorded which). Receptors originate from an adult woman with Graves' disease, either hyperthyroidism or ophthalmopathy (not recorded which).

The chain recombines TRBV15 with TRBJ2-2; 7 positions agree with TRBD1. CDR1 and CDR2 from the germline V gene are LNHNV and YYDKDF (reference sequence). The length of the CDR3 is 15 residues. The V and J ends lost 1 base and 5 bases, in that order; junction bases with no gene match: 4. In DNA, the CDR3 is TGTGCCACCAGCAGAGGGCTACAGGGGACCGGGGAGCTGTTTTTT. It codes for CATSRGLQGTGELFF.

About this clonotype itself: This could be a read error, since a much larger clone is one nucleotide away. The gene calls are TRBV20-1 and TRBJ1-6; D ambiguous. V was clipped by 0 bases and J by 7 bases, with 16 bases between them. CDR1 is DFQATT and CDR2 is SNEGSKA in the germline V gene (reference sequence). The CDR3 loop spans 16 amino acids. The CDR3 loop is CSARDLGRLENSPLHF. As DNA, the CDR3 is TGCAGTGCTAGAGATCTCGGGAGGCTGGAAAATTCACCCCTCCACTTT.

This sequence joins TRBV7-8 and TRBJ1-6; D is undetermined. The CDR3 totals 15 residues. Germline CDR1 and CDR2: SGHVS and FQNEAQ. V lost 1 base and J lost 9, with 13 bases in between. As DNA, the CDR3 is TGTGCCAGCAGCTTAGGTCCAGGTGTTACTTCACCCCTCCACTTT. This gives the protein CASSLGPGVTSPLHF. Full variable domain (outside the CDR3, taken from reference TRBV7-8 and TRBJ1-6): GAGVSQSPRYKVAKRGQDVALRCDPISGHVSLFWYQQALGQGPEFLTYFQNEAQLDKSGLPSDRFFAERPEGSVSTLKIQRTQQEDSAVYLCASSLGPGVTSPLHFGNGTRLTVT.

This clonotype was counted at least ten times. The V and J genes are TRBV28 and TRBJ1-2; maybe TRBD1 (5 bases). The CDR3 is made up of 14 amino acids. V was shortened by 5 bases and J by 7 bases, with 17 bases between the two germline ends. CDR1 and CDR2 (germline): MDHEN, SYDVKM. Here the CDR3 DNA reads TGTGCCAGCAGTCCCACTAGCAGGGTGGGTGGCTACACCTTC. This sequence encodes CASSPTSRVGGYTF.

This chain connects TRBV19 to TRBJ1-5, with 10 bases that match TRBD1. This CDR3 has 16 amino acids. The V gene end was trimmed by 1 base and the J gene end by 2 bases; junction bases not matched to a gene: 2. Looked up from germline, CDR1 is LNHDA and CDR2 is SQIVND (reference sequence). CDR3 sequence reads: CASSIGGTGGNQPQHF. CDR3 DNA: TGTGCCAGTAGTATAGGCGGGACAGGGGGCAATCAGCCCCAGCATTTT.

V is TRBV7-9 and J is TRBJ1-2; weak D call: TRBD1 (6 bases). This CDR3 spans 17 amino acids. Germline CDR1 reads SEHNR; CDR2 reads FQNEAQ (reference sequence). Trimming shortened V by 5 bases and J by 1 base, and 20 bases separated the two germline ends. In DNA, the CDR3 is TGTGCCAGCAGCCGTGGGGGGGGCGCGGGGGTTAACTATGGCTACACCTTC. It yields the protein CASSRGGGAGVNYGYTF.

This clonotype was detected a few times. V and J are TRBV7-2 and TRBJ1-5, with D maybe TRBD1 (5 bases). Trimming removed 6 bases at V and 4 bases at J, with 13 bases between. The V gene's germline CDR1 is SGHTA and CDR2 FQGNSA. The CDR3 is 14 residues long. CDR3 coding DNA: TGTGCCAGCAGTTGGTCCGGACAAAATCAGCCCCAGCATTTT. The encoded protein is CASSWSGQNQPQHF.

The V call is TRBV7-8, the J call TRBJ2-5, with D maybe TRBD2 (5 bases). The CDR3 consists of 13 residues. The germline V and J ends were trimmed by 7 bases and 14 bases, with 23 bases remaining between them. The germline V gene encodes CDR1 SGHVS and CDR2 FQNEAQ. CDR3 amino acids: CASIEGSSTSEYF. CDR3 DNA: TGTGCCAGCATCGAGGGAAGCTCCACATCGGAATACTTC.

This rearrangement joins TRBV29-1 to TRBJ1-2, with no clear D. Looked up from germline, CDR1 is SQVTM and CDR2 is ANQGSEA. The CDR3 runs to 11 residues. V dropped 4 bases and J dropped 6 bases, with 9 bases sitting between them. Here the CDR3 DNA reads TGCAGCGTTGGGAGCGTGAATGGCTACACCTTC. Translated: CSVGSVNGYTF. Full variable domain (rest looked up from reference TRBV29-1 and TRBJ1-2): SAVISQKPSRDICQRGTSLTIQCQVDSQVTMMFWYRQQPGQSLTLIATANQGSEATYESGFVIDKFPISRPNLTFSTLTVSNMSPEDSSIYLCSVGSVNGYTFGSGTRLTVV.

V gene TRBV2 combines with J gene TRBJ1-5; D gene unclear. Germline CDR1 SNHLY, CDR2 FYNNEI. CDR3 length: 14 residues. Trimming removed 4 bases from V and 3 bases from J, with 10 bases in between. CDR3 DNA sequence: TGTGCCAGCAGTGTGGGGAGAGTCAATCAGCCCCAGCATTTT. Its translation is CASSVGRVNQPQHF.

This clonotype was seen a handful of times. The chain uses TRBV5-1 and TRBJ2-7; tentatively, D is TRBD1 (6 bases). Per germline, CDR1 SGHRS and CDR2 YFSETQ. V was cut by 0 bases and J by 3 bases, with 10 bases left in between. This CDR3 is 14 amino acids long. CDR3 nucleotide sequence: TGCGCCAGCAGCTTGGAGGGACACCACTACGAGCAGTACTTC. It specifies CASSLEGHHYEQYF. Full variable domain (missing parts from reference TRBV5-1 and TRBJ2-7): KAGVTQTPRYLIKTRGQQVTLSCSPISGHRSVSWYQQTPGQGLQFLFEYFSETQRNKGNFPGRFSGRQFSNSRSEMNVSTLELGDSALYLCASSLEGHHYEQYFGPGTRLTVT.

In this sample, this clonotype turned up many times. CDR3 amino acids: CASSLSSGRQPQHF. CDR3 nucleotides: TGTGCCAGCAGTTTATCATCGGGGCGACAGCCCCAGCATTTT. The J gene is TRBJ1-5, the V gene TRBV27; possibly TRBD1 for D (5 bases). The length of the CDR3 is 14 residues. The V and J ends lost 0 bases and 7 bases respectively, with 10 bases between them. The germline gives CDR1 MNHEY, CDR2 SMNVEV (reference sequence).

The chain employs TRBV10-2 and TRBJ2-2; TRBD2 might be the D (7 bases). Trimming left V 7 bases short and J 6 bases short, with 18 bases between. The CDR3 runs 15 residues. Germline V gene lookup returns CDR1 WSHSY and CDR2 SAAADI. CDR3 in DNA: TGCGCCAGCATGTTGAGTGGGGGGGCGCCCGGGGAGCTGTTTTTT. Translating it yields CASMLSGGAPGELFF.

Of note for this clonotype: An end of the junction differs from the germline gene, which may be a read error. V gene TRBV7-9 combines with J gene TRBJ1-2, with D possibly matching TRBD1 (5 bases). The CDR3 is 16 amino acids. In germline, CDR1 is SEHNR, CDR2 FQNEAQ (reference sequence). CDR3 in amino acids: CASSPLQGLRYYGCTF. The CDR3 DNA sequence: TGTGCCAGCAGCCCGCTCCAGGGTTTAAGGTACTATGGCTGCACCTTC. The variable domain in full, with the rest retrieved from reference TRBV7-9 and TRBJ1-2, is DTGVSQNPRHKITKRGQNVTFRCDPISEHNRLYWYRQTLGQGPEFLTYFQNEAQLEKSRLLSDRFSAERPKGSFSTLEIQRTEQGDSAMYLCASSPLQGLRYYGCTFGSGTRLTVV.

This CDR3 reads CSAADRGRQPQHF. The DNA of the CDR3 is TGCAGTGCTGCGGACAGGGGGCGGCAGCCCCAGCATTTT. This chain links TRBV20-1 with TRBJ1-5, with 11 bases lining up with TRBD1. The ends lost 5 bases at V and 7 bases at J; junction bases unmatched: 4. The CDR3 has 13 amino acids. CDR1 DFQATT and CDR2 SNEGSKA come from the germline V gene (reference sequence).

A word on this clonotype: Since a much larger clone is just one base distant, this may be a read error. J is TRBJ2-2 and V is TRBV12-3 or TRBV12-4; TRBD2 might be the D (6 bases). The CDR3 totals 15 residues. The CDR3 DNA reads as TGTGCCAGCAGTTCCCGGCAGAAGAACACCGGGGGGCTGTTTTTT. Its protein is CASSSRQKNTGGLFF.

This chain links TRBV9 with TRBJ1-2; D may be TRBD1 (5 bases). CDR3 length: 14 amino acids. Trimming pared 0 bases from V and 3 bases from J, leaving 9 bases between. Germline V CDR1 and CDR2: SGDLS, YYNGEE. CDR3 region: CASSVGTGDYGYTF. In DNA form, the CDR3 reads TGTGCCAGCAGCGTAGGGACGGGGGACTATGGCTACACCTTC. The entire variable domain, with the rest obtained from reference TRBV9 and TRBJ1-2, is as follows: DSGVTQTPKHLITATGQRVTLRCSPRSGDLSVYWYQQSLDQGLQFLIQYYNGEERAKGNILERFSAQQFPDLHSELNLSSLELGDSALYFCASSVGTGDYGYTFGSGTRLTVV.

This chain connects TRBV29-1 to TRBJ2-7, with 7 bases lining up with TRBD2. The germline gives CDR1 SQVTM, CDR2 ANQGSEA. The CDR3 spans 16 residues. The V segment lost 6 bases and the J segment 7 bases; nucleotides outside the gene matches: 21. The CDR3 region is CSVQGGASPDIGEQYF. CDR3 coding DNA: TGCAGCGTCCAGGGAGGGGCGTCACCAGACATAGGGGAGCAGTACTTC.

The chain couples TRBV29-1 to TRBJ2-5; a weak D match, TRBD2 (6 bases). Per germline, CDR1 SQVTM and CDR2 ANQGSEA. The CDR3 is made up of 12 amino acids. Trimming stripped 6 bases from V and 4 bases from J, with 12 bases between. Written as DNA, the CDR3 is TGCAGCGTCTACGGGGGAAGAGAGACCCAGTACTTC. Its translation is CSVYGGRETQYF.

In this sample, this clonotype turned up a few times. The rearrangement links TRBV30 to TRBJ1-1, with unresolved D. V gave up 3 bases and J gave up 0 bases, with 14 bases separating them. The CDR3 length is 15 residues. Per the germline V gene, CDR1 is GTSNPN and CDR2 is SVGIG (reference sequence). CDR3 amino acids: CAWRPAGLMNTEAFF. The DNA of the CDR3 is TGTGCCTGGAGGCCTGCAGGCCTCATGAACACTGAAGCTTTCTTT.

The CDR3 nucleotides read TGTGCCACCAGCAGGTTCAGGGAGACGGAAGAGACCCAGTACTTC. It translates to CATSRFRETEETQYF. The chain links TRBV15 to TRBJ2-7; tentatively, D is TRBD1 or TRBD2 (5 bases each). The tail of the sequence fits TRBJ2-5 better, so the J call may be wrong. This CDR3 is 15 amino acids long. CDR1 is LNHNV and CDR2 is YYDKDF in the germline V gene (reference sequence).

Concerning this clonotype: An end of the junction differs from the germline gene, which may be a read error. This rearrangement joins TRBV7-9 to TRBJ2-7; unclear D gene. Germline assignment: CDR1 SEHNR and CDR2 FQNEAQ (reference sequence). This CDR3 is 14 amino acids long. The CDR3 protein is CASSFERSGYEQYF. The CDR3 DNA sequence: TGTGCCAGCAGCTTCGAGCGATCTGGCTACGAGCAGTACTTT. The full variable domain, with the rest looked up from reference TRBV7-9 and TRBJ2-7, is DTGVSQNPRHKITKRGQNVTFRCDPISEHNRLYWYRQTLGQGPEFLTYFQNEAQLEKSRLLSDRFSAERPKGSFSTLEIQRTEQGDSAMYLCASSFERSGYEQYFGPGTRLTVT.